Described below is a single T cell receptor (beta chain) sequence and its context. Its antigen is undetermined. The data belong to a study of T cell responses to AZD1222 COVID-19 vaccine. Study-wide results and caveats: The sample set comprised mostly white British donors with more females, and clonal diversity was possibly underestimated.

The CDR3 extends over 15 amino acids. Looked up from germline, CDR1 is MNHEY and CDR2 is SMNVEV (reference sequence). Losses at the gene ends were 3 bases for V and 2 bases for J; bases not matched to a gene: 6. The protocol was immunoSEQ multiplex PCR, while the TCRdb copy is restricted to in-frame clones and leaves out a portion. The sample has nearly 110,000 clones; 90% are singletons. Sequencing used peripheral blood, obtained 28 days after the second AZD1222 dose. The clonotype was recovered from an adult who received the AZD1222 COVID-19 vaccine. The rearrangement links TRBV27 to TRBJ2-7; 8 nucleotides match TRBD2. This chain's CDR3 is CASSLRPAGAYEQYF. In DNA form, the CDR3 reads TGTGCCAGCAGTTTGAGGCCAGCGGGAGCCTACGAGCAGTACTTC.